The rows below give T cell receptor beta chains drawn from one sample of a study of T cells in Graves' hyperthyroidism and ophthalmopathy. MiXCR, applied by TCRdb to the multiplex PCR reads, yields one record per CDR3 protein. The sample shows around 530,000 distinct CDR3 sequences, 17% of them seen only once. Sequences were obtained from blood. Every receptor here comes from a young woman with Graves' ophthalmopathy. The CDR3 runs from the conserved cysteine through the conserved F or W. Fields, in order: V gene, J gene, clone size, D gene, CDR3 protein, CDR3 DNA. The D gene is left open where the match is weak. Clone size is given for some rows only: seen once, a few or many times, or a class if the clone is expanded.

TRBV18	TRBJ2-7	.	TRBD1	CASSPSAGTGYEQYF	TGTGCCAGCTCACCATCCGCCGGGACAGGGTACGAGCAGTACTTC
TRBV20-1	TRBJ2-3	few	TRBD2	CSALRLAGGGADTQYF	TGCAGTGCTCTCCGACTAGCGGGAGGGGGGGCGGATACGCAGTATTTT
TRBV2	TRBJ2-7	few	TRBD2	CASSEAGTSGRAEQYF	TGTGCCAGCAGTGAAGCAGGGACTAGCGGGAGGGCCGAGCAGTACTTC
TRBV11-2	TRBJ2-1	many	TRBD2	CASSSGGNSYNEQFF	TGTGCCAGCAGCTCCGGGGGGAACTCCTACAATGAGCAGTTCTTC
TRBV6-5	TRBJ1-4	.	.	CASSYRQGSEKLFF	TGTGCCAGCAGTTATCGGCAGGGAAGTGAAAAACTGTTTTTT
TRBV25-1	TRBJ1-2	.	TRBD1	CASSERDRAYGYTF	TGTGCCAGCAGTGAAAGGGACAGGGCCTATGGCTACACCTTC
TRBV6-1	TRBJ1-2	many	TRBD1	CATRGAHSDLNYGYTF	TGTGCCACCAGGGGGGCTCACAGTGACCTTAACTATGGCTACACCTTC
TRBV3-1	TRBJ2-7	few	TRBD2	CASSLRTSGRSSYEQYF	TGTGCCAGCAGCCTCCGGACTAGCGGGCGAAGCTCCTACGAGCAGTACTTC
TRBV7-8	TRBJ1-2	many	TRBD1	CASSLNGQAGYTF	TGTGCCAGCAGCTTGAATGGACAGGCTGGCTACACCTTC
TRBV4-2	TRBJ2-7	.	.	CASSQDRRHEQYF	TGTGCCAGCAGCCAGGACCGTAGACACGAGCAGTACTTC
TRBV11-2	TRBJ2-2	many	TRBD2	CASSSGLAGGTGELFF	TGTGCCAGCAGCTCGGGACTAGCGGGAGGGACCGGGGAGCTGTTTTTT
TRBV2	TRBJ2-5	many	.	CASRDGTLQETQYF	TGTGCCAGCAGAGACGGGACCCTTCAAGAGACCCAGTACTTC
TRBV27	TRBJ2-7	many	.	CASSLIGSPFFEQYF	TGTGCCAGCAGTTTAATAGGGTCTCCCTTCTTCGAGCAGTACTTC
TRBV9	TRBJ2-5	many	.	CASSDREETQYF	TGTGCCAGCAGCGACAGGGAAGAGACCCAGTACTTC
TRBV20-1	TRBJ1-2	many	.	CSARFKVIPTYGYTF	TGCAGTGCTAGGTTTAAGGTGATACCCACCTATGGCTACACCTTC
TRBV19	TRBJ1-1	.	.	CASSIHVPNTEAFF	TGTGCCAGTAGTATCCACGTCCCGAACACTGAAGCTTTCTTT
TRBV12-5	TRBJ2-5	few	.	CASGTFGGAGETQYF	TGTGCTAGTGGCACATTCGGAGGGGCTGGTGAGACCCAGTACTTC
TRBV7-2	TRBJ2-7	many	.	CASSRPGYEQYF	TGTGCCTCCTCCCGCCCAGGGTACGAGCAGTACTTC
TRBV7-9	TRBJ1-2	many	.	CASSHPGANYGYTF	TGTGCCAGCAGCCACCCAGGGGCCAACTATGGCTACACCTTC
TRBV13	TRBJ2-1	once	.	CASSQVCRGLRDEQFF	TGTGCCAGCAGCCAAGTCTGCCGGGGCCTCCGGGATGAGCAGTTCTTC
TRBV18	TRBJ2-3	many	.	CASSHPGTQYF	TGTGCCAGCTCACACCCGGGCACGCAGTATTTT
TRBV7-3	TRBJ2-1	many	TRBD2	CASSLQGTSRYNEQFF	TGTGCCAGCAGCTTACAAGGGACTAGCAGGTACAATGAGCAGTTCTTC
TRBV19	TRBJ1-1	.	TRBD1	CASSADRGRKTEAFF	TGTGCCAGTAGTGCGGACAGGGGCAGAAAAACTGAAGCTTTCTTT
TRBV19	TRBJ1-2	few	.	CASSMADGGYTF	TGTGCCAGTAGTATGGCGGACGGTGGCTACACCTTC
TRBV20-1	TRBJ1-6	many	.	CSARGTNSPLHF	TGCAGTGCTAGAGGGACTAATTCACCCCTCCACTTT
TRBV12-3/TRBV12-4	TRBJ1-4	many	.	CASSRDELNEKLFF	TGTGCCAGCAGTCGGGACGAGCTAAATGAAAAACTGTTTTTT
TRBV6-1	TRBJ1-1	.	.	CATETSGPEAFF	TGTGCCACCGAGACGTCGGGGCCTGAAGCTTTCTTT
TRBV18	TRBJ2-7	many	.	CASSPGANSYEQYF	TGTGCCAGCTCACCCGGGGCGAACTCCTACGAGCAGTACTTC
TRBV20-1	TRBJ1-2	many	.	CSARSRAANYGYTF	TGCAGTGCTAGGTCCCGAGCAGCTAACTATGGCTACACCTTC
TRBV5-1	TRBJ2-7	few	.	CASGSGALIYEQYF	TGCGCCAGTGGCAGTGGAGCCTTGATCTACGAGCAGTACTTC
TRBV6-1	TRBJ2-2	.	.	CASNMRNTGELFF	TGTGCCAGCAATATGCGGAACACCGGGGAGCTGTTTTTT
TRBV6-1	TRBJ1-5	.	.	CASSVSVGPIIHQPQRF	TGTGCCAGCAGTGTGTCCGTGGGACCGATAATTCATCAGCCCCAGCGTTTT